The 6 T cell receptor beta chains below all came from one sample that was sequenced in a study of shared clonotypes between healthy human individuals. Assay used: immunoSEQ multiplex PCR; TCRdb lists only in-frame clones, some missing. The sample lists approximately 1.9 million clones, 80% to 95% occurring once. The naive CD8 fraction comprised CD45RO-negative cells positively selected for CCR7 and excluded terminally differentiated effector memory CD45RA+ cells. The sample consisted of naive CD8+ T cells from PBMCs. The receptors come from a man aged 18 to 29 in good health. Some clones in this sample may be carry-over from other donors' samples.

J is TRBJ2-1 and V is TRBV19, with 8 bases fitting TRBD1. Per germline, CDR1 LNHDA and CDR2 SQIVND (reference sequence). The CDR3 length is 15 residues. V was clipped by 4 bases and J by 6 bases; unmatched bases: 8. The CDR3 nucleotides read TGTGCCAGTAGTACTAGCAGGGGGCCCCTCAATGAGCAGTTCTTC. Amino acid sequence: CASSTSRGPLNEQFF.

This sequence joins TRBV14 and TRBJ1-1; no clear D. Germline loops: CDR1 SGHDN, CDR2 FVKESK. The length of the CDR3 is 13 residues. The V and J ends lost 6 bases and 11 bases respectively, with 19 bases between them. In DNA, the CDR3 is TGTGCCAGCAGTGAAAGGCAAGTTGGAATGGCTTTCTTT. The encoded protein is CASSERQVGMAFF.

CDR3 sequence reads: CASSLAGGLAKNIQYF. For the CDR3, the DNA is TGTGCCAGTTCCCTAGCGGGAGGGCTAGCCAAAAACATTCAGTACTTC. The chain recombines TRBV19 with TRBJ2-4, with 12 bases that match TRBD2. Unmatched junction bases numbered 5, after V lost 8 bases and J lost 0 bases. Germline CDR1 reads LNHDA; CDR2 reads SQIVND (reference sequence). The CDR3 sequence is 16 residues long.

The chain joins TRBV29-1 to TRBJ1-2, with D unresolved. This CDR3 contains 14 residues. Trimming removed 0 bases at V and 7 bases at J, with 15 bases between. Germline assignment: CDR1 SQVTM and CDR2 ANQGSEA. CDR3 loop: CSVEEGNTFGGYTF. CDR3 coding DNA: TGCAGCGTTGAAGAGGGCAATACATTCGGTGGCTACACCTTC. The whole variable domain, filled in from reference TRBV29-1 and TRBJ1-2, reads SAVISQKPSRDICQRGTSLTIQCQVDSQVTMMFWYRQQPGQSLTLIATANQGSEATYESGFVIDKFPISRPNLTFSTLTVSNMSPEDSSIYLCSVEEGNTFGGYTFGSGTRLTVV.

V gene TRBV9 combines with J gene TRBJ2-3; the D is unclear. The CDR3 spans 17 residues. The germline V gene has CDR1 SGDLS and CDR2 YYNGEE. Trimming shortened V by 0 bases and J by 2 bases, and 16 bases separated the two germline ends. The CDR3 loop is CASSVEPELVITDTQYF. The CDR3 DNA follows: TGTGCCAGCAGCGTAGAGCCGGAGTTAGTAATCACAGATACGCAGTATTTT.

The chain joins TRBV21-1 to TRBJ2-7; the table's D gene call, TRBD2, was not cross checked with the DNA. TRBV21-1 is marked as a pseudogene. The CDR3 has 17 amino acids. CDR3 bases: TGTGCCAGCAGCAAAGTTTTGGGACTAGCGGGAAGGTACGAGCAGTACTTC. Translating it yields CASSKVLGLAGRYEQYF.